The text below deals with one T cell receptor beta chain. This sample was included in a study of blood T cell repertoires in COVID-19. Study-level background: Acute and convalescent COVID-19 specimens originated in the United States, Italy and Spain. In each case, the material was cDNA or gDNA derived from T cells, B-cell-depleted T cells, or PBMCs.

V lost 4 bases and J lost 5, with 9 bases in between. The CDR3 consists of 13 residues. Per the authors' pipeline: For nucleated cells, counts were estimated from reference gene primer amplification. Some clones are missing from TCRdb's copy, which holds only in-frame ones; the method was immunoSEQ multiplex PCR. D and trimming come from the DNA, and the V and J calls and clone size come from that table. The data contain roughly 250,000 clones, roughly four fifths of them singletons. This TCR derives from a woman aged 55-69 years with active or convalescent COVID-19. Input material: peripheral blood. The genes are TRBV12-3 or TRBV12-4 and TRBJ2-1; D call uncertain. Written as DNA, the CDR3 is TGTGCCAGCAGTTCCCTCCTTGACAATGAGCAGTTCTTC. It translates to CASSSLLDNEQFF.